This T cell receptor beta chain was sequenced during a study of blood T cell repertoires in COVID-19. On the study more broadly: From the United States, Italy and Spain came samples of acute and convalescent COVID-19.

V was cut by 6 bases and J by 9 bases, with 15 bases left in between. This CDR3 is built from 13 residues. Germline V gene lookup returns CDR1 WSHSY and CDR2 SAAADI. As originally analysed: Researchers report that nucleated cell counts were estimated from reference gene primer amplification. The table came from immunoSEQ multiplex PCR; TCRdb's copy has only in-frame clones and leaves some out. That table is the source of V, J and clone size, and D and trimming were worked out from the DNA. Of 50,000 to 70,000 clones in the sample, over 75% were seen once. Material for sequencing was peripheral blood. The source of this sequence is a woman older than 75 with active COVID-19. The chain carries TRBV10-2 and TRBJ2-1; D uncertain. CDR3 sequence: CASSDVFFSEQFF. The CDR3 bases are TGCGCCAGCAGCGATGTGTTTTTCAGTGAGCAGTTCTTC.